Shown below are 2 T cell receptor beta chains from a single sample sequenced in a study of HIV-infected patients and healthy controls. TCRdb reprocessed the 5' RACE reads with MiXCR, giving one entry per CDR3 protein. The repertoire has roughly 68,000 distinct CDR3 sequences, 15% to 20% of them found once; the top ten carry more than 1.3%. Sequences were obtained from CD4+ T cells from blood. These receptors were collected from a human donor in good health.

This chain links TRBV2 with TRBJ2-3, with D unclear. The CDR3 consists of 12 residues. Per germline, CDR1 SNHLY and CDR2 FYNNEI. V was trimmed by 6 bases and J by 0 bases, leaving 4 bases between them. The CDR3 DNA sequence: TGTGCCAGCAGCGCCAGCACAGATACGCAGTATTTT. This codes for CASSASTDTQYF.

Ten or more counts support this clonotype. The chain is built from TRBV7-2 and TRBJ2-1; D is ambiguous. V lost 2 bases and J 8 bases, leaving 7 bases between the germline ends. CDR3 length equals 12 residues. Germline values: CDR1 SGHTA, CDR2 FQGNSA. CDR3 in DNA: TGTGCCAGCAGCTTAAGTGGTTATGAGCAGTTCTTC. It yields the protein CASSLSGYEQFF.